Each of the 9 T cell receptor beta chains below was sequenced from the same sample in a study of T cells in Graves' hyperthyroidism and ophthalmopathy. RNA transcripts served as the template for amplifying TCR beta CDR3 regions. The HTBI primer set served for first-round RT-PCR of the TCR CDR3. From the multiplex PCR reads, TCRdb called clonotypes with MiXCR, one entry per CDR3 protein. The sample shows under 500,000 distinct CDR3 sequences, over 12% of them seen only once. The sample consisted of blood. Receptor source: a man in his fifties or sixties with Graves' ophthalmopathy.

The rearrangement uses TRBV29-1 and TRBJ2-5; maybe TRBD2 (6 bases). Per the germline V gene, CDR1 is SQVTM and CDR2 is ANQGSEA. The V gene lost 0 bases and the J gene lost 0 bases, with 8 bases spanning the gap. The CDR3 contains 14 residues. The CDR3 DNA reads TGCAGCGTTGAAGATCGGGGGTACCAAGAGACCCAGTACTTC. As protein: CSVEDRGYQETQYF.

This clonotype was detected ten times or more. The chain links TRBV11-2 to TRBJ2-5, with 8 bases fitting TRBD2. The CDR3 has 15 residues. V dropped 5 bases and J dropped 6; count of bases not matched to a gene: 11. Germline lookup yields CDR1 SGHAT and CDR2 FQNNGV. This chain's CDR3 is CASSAIGGGLKTQYF. The CDR3 region has the DNA TGTGCCAGCAGCGCCATCGGCGGGGGGCTGAAGACCCAGTACTTC.

This clonotype was picked up a small number of times. The chain recombines TRBV15 with TRBJ2-1; perhaps TRBD1 as D (6 bases). V gave up 1 base and J gave up 3 bases, with 13 bases separating them. From germline, CDR1 is LNHNV and CDR2 YYDKDF (reference sequence). The CDR3 totals 16 residues. CDR3 region: CATSRVRDNIYNEQFF. CDR3 DNA sequence: TGTGCCACCAGCAGAGTCCGGGACAACATCTACAATGAGCAGTTCTTC.

With respect to this clonotype: A much more abundant neighbour one base away suggests this may be a read error. This chain joins TRBV19 and TRBJ1-1; no definite D call. Germline V lookup: CDR1 LNHDA, CDR2 SQIVND (reference sequence). The CDR3 is 13 amino acids. V was shortened by 5 bases and J by 0 bases, with 7 bases between the two germline ends. Here the CDR3 DNA reads TGTGCCAGTAGTGGCACATTGAACACTGAAGCTTTCTTT. Translating gives CASSGTLNTEAFF.

The CDR3 sequence: CSARGALSGTYNEQFF. The CDR3 coding sequence is TGCAGTGCTAGAGGAGCCCTCAGCGGTACTTACAATGAGCAGTTCTTC. The V and J genes are TRBV20-1 and TRBJ2-1; possible D gene TRBD2, 5 bases. The V end lost 1 base, the J end lost 4 bases, and 17 bases lay between the germline ends. CDR1 and CDR2 from the germline V gene are DFQATT and SNEGSKA (reference sequence). This CDR3 has 16 residues.

This clonotype has only a few counts. The chain carries TRBV7-3 and TRBJ2-3; no firm D call. Trimming removed 5 bases at V and 4 bases at J, with 7 bases between. The germline gives CDR1 SGHTA, CDR2 FQGTGA. CDR3 length: 12 amino acids. The chain's CDR3 is CASSPSSDTQYF. CDR3 bases: TGTGCCAGCAGCCCCTCTTCAGATACGCAGTATTTT.

This clonotype was seen at least ten times. The chain employs TRBV15 and TRBJ2-7, with 12 bases matching TRBD2. This CDR3 has 16 amino acids. Germline V gene sequence: CDR1 LNHNV, CDR2 YYDKDF (reference sequence). V shed 0 bases, J shed 6 bases, and the junction held 6 bases outside the gene matches. The CDR3 nucleotides are TGTGCCACCAGCAGAGAGACTAGCGGGAGATTGGGCGAGCAGTACTTC. Its protein is CATSRETSGRLGEQYF. The full variable domain, its missing parts supplied by reference TRBV15 and TRBJ2-7, is DAMVIQNPRYQVTQFGKPVTLSCSQTLNHNVMYWYQQKSSQAPKLLFHYYDKDFNNEADTPDNFQSRRPNTSFCFLDIRSPGLGDTAMYLCATSRETSGRLGEQYFGPGTRLTVT.

This clonotype was counted many times. V usage is TRBV11-3 and J usage is TRBJ2-1, with 8 bases matching TRBD2. This CDR3 region has 15 residues. Losses at the gene ends were 1 base for V and 3 bases for J; bases not matched to a gene: 2. Per germline, CDR1 SGHNT and CDR2 YENEEA. The CDR3 DNA sequence: TGTGCCAGCAGCTTAGGAACTAGCGGCTACAATGAGCAGTTCTTC. It encodes CASSLGTSGYNEQFF. Supplemented by reference TRBV11-3 and TRBJ2-1, the full variable domain reads EAGVVQSPRYKIIEKKQPVAFWCNPISGHNTLYWYLQNLGQGPELLIRYENEEAVDDSQLPKDRFSAERLKGVDSTLKIQPAELGDSAVYLCASSLGTSGYNEQFFGPGTRLTVL.

The rearrangement joins TRBV9 to TRBJ2-3, with D perhaps matching TRBD2 (5 bases). Germline V gene sequence: CDR1 SGDLS, CDR2 YYNGEE. The CDR3 length is 16 residues. The germline V and J ends were trimmed by 1 base and 3 bases, with 15 bases remaining between them. The CDR3 DNA follows: TGTGCCAGCAGCGTAAGGAACAGTTTAGCGACAGATACGCAGTATTTT. Translated: CASSVRNSLATDTQYF.